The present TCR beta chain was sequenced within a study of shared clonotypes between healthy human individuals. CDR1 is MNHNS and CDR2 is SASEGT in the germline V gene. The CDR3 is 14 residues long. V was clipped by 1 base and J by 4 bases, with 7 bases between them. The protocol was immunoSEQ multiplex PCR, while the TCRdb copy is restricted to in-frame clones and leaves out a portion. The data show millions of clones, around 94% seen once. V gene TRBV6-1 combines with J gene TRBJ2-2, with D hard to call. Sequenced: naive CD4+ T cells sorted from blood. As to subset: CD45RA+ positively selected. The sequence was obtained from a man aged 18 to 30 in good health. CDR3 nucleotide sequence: TGTGCCAGCAGTGAAGGGGCGTTCACCGGGGAGCTGTTTTTT. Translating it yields CASSEGAFTGELFF.